This T cell receptor (beta chain) derives from a study of blood T cell repertoires in COVID-19. In the study overall: Sample material is recorded as cDNA or gDNA derived from T cells, B-cell-depleted T cells, or PBMCs.

Some clones are missing from TCRdb's copy, which holds only in-frame ones; the method was immunoSEQ multiplex PCR. The sample has over 120,000 clones, over 60% seen once; the top ten hold about 2.9%. The CDR3 runs to 15 residues. Trimming stripped 0 bases from V and 4 bases from J, with 10 bases between. Germline V gene lookup returns CDR1 SGHTA and CDR2 FQGTGA. Participant reports of clinical history set cohort assignment. The sequence was collected from a woman in her 50s who had recovered from COVID-19. Specimen: PBMCs or T cells enriched from blood (not recorded which). The chain uses TRBV7-3 and TRBJ2-1, with a tentative D call TRBD2 (6 bases). CDR3 loop: CASSLTAGFYNEQFF. CDR3 DNA sequence: TGTGCCAGCAGCTTAACGGCGGGGTTTTACAATGAGCAGTTCTTC.